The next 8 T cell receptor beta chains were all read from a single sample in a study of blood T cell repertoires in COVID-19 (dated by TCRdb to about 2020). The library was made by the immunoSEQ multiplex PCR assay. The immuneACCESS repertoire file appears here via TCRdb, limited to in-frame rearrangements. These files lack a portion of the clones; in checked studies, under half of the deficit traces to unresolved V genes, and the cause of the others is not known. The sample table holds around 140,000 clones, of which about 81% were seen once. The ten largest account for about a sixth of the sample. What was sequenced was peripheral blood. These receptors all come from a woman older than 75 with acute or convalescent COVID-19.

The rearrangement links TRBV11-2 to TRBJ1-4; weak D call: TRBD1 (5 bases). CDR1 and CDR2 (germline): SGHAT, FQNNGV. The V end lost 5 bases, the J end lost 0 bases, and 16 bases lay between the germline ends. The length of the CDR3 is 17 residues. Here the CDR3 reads CASSPKGIRATNEKLFF. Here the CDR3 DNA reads TGTGCCAGCAGCCCGAAGGGGATAAGGGCAACTAATGAAAAACTGTTTTTT.

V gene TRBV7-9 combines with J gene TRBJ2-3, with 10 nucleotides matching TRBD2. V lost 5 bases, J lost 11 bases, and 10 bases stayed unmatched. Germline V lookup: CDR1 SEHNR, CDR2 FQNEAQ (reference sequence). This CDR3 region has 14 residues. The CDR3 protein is CASSRIAGGWEQYF. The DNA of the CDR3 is TGTGCCAGCAGCCGAATAGCGGGAGGTTGGGAGCAGTATTTT.

CDR3 nucleotide sequence: TGTGCCAGCAGCCGAACAGGGGGAATTAACTACGAGCAGTACTTC. Its translation is CASSRTGGINYEQYF. V and J are TRBV6-2 or TRBV6-3 and TRBJ2-7; 8 bases are shared with TRBD1. J lost 3 bases, V lost 6 bases, and 10 bases had no gene match. Germline V gives CDR1 MNHEY, CDR2 SVGEGT. This CDR3 is 15 amino acids long.

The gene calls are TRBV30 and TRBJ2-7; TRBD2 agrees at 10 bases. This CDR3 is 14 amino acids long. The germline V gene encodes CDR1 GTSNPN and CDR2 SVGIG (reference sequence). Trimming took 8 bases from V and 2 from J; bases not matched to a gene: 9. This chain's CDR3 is CAGRATSGAYEQYF. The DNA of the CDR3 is TGTGCCGGAAGGGCTACTAGCGGGGCCTACGAGCAGTACTTC.

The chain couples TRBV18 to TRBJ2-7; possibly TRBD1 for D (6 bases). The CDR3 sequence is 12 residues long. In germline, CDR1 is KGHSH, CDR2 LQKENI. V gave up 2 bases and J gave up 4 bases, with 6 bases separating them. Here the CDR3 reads CASSPGTYEQYF. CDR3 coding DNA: TGTGCCAGCTCACCAGGGACATACGAGCAGTACTTC. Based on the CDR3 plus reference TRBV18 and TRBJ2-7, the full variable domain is NAGVMQNPRHLVRRRGQEARLRCSPMKGHSHVYWYRQLPEEGLKFMVYLQKENIIDESGMPKERFSAEFPKEGPSILRIQQVVRGDSAAYFCASSPGTYEQYFGPGTRLTVT.

CDR3 DNA: TGCGCCAGCAGTCAATCGGGGGGGTATAGTCCGGGACCATCCAAAGAGACCCAGTACTTC. It is translated as CASSQSGGYSPGPSKETQYF. V and J are TRBV23-1 and TRBJ2-5, with 7 positions matching TRBD2. TRBV23-1 is known as an ORF, though its function is uncertain. The trim removed 0 bases at V and 3 bases at J, leaving 19 bases unmatched. The CDR3 contains 20 residues.

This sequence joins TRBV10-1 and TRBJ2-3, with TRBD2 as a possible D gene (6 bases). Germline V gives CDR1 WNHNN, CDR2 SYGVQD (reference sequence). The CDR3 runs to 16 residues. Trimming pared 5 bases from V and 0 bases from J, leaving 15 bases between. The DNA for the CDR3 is TGCGCCAGCAGTAGTGGGGAGGCCACTAGCACAGATACGCAGTATTTT. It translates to CASSSGEATSTDTQYF.

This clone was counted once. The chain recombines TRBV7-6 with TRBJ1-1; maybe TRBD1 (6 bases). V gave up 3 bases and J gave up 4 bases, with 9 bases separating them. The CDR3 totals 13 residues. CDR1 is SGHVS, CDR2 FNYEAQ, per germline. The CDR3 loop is CASSFGGPTEAFF. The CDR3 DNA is TGTGCCAGCAGCTTCGGGGGGCCCACTGAAGCTTTCTTT.